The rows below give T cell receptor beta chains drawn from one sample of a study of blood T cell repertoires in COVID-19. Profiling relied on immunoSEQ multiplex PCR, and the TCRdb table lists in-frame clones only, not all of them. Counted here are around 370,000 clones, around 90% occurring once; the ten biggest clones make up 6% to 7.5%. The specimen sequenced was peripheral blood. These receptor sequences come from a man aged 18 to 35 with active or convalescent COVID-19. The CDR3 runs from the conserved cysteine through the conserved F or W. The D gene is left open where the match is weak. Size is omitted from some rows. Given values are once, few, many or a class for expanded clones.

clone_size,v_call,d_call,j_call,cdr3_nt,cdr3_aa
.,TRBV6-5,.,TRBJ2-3,TGTGCCAGCAGTCCCCTTAATATTGATACGCAGTATTTT,CASSPLNIDTQYF
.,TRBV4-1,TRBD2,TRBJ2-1,TGCGCCAGCACCCCACAAGCGGGAGCTTTCAATGAGCAGTTCTTC,CASTPQAGAFNEQFF
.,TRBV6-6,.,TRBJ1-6,TGTGCCAGCAGTCGAGGGGCAGGCGTAAGCTCCTATAATTCACCCCTCCACTTT,CASSRGAGVSSYNSPLHF
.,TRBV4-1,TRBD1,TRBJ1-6,TGCGCCAGCAGCCAAATAGGGACAGGGGTTTCACCCCTCCACTTT,CASSQIGTGVSPLHF
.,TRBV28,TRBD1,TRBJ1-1,TGTGCCAGCAGGACAGGGTACACTGAAGCTTTCTTT,CASRTGYTEAFF
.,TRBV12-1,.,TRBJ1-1,TGTGCCAGCAGCTTTCCCCTAGTGGGCACTGAAGCTTTCTTT,CASSFPLVGTEAFF
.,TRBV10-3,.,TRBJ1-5,TGTGCCATCAGGGAAGGGAGGGACAATCAGCCCCAGCATTTT,CAIREGRDNQPQHF
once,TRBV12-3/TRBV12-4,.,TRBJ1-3,TGTGCCAGCACCTCTAACACCATATATTTT,CASTSNTIYF
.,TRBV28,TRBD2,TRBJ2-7,TGTGCCAGCAGCGGGCGGGGGTGGCCATACGAGCAGTACTTC,CASSGRGWPYEQYF
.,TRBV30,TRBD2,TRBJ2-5,TGTGCCTGGGGACCGGGACTAGCGGGGCGGGAGACCCAGTACTTC,CAWGPGLAGRETQYF
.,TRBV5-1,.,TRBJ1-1,TGCGCCAGCAGCTTAGGGACTTTTAACACTGAAGCTTTCTTT,CASSLGTFNTEAFF
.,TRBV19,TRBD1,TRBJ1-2,TGTGCCAGTAGTACCGGACAGGGGATGGGCTATGGCTACACCTTC,CASSTGQGMGYGYTF
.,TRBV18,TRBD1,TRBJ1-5,TGTGCCAGCTCAGCAACGACAGGGCGTAATCAGCCCCAGCATTTT,CASSATTGRNQPQHF
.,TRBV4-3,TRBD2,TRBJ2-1,TGCGCCAGCAGCCCACAGCGGGGGAGCTCCTACAATGAGCAGTTCTTC,CASSPQRGSSYNEQFF
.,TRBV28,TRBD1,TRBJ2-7,TGTGCCAGCACCGAGAAGGGACAGAGCTACGAGCAGTACTTC,CASTEKGQSYEQYF
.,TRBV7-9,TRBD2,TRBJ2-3,TGTGCCAACCGGGGACTAGACAGCACAGATACGCAGTATTTT,CANRGLDSTDTQYF
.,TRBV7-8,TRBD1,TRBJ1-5,TGTGCCAGCAGCTTAAGGGACAGGGTTCAGCCCCAGCATTTT,CASSLRDRVQPQHF
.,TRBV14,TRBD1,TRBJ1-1,TGTGCCAGCAGCCAAGGGGACAGGTATTACACTGAAGCTTTCTTT,CASSQGDRYYTEAFF
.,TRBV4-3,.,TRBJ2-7,TGCGCCAGCAGCCTGAAGCTGACATCGAGCTCCTACGAGCAGTACTTC,CASSLKLTSSSYEQYF
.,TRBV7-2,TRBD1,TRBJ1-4,TGTGCCAGCAGCCACGAGGGGGCCTATAATGAAAAACTGTTTTTT,CASSHEGAYNEKLFF
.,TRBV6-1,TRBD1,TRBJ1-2,TGTGCCAGCAGTGAAATGGAGACAGGGAATGGCTACACCTTC,CASSEMETGNGYTF
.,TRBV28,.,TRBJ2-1,TGTGCCAGCAGTCGTATCGATGCACTCTACAATGAGCAGTTCTTC,CASSRIDALYNEQFF
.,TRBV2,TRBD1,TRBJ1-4,TGTGCCAGCAGTTTCTCACAGGGGGGGGCAACTAATGAAAAACTGTTTTTT,CASSFSQGGATNEKLFF
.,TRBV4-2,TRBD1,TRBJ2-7,TGTGCCAGCAGCCCGACAGGGCCCTCCTACGAGCAGTACTTC,CASSPTGPSYEQYF
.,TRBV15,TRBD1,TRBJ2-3,TGTGCCACCAGCAGAGCCCGACAGGGTTCATTAGATACGCAGTATTTT,CATSRARQGSLDTQYF
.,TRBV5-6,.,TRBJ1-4,TGTGCCAGCAGTAAGAGAGGGTTGGGAACTAATGAAAAACTGTTTTTT,CASSKRGLGTNEKLFF
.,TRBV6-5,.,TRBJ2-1,TGTGCCAGCAGCTCTTCGGGAACCTACAATGAGCAGTTCTTC,CASSSSGTYNEQFF
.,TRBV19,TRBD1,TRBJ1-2,TGTGCCAGTAGGAGGGACAGGAGAGACTATGGCTACACCTTC,CASRRDRRDYGYTF
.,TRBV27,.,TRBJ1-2,TGTGCCAGCAGTTTATTGCCAGATTTCTATGGCTACACCTTC,CASSLLPDFYGYTF
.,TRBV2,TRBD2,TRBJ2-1,TGTGCCAGCAGTGATCTAGCGGGACCCTCGGGTGAGCAGTTCTTC,CASSDLAGPSGEQFF
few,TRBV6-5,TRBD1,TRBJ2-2,TGTGCCAGCAGAACAGGGGGGTCGGCCGGGGAGCTGTTTTTT,CASRTGGSAGELFF
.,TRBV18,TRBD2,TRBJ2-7,TGTGCCAGCTCACCCGGGGCGGGGGGGCTAGGCGAGCAGTACTTC,CASSPGAGGLGEQYF
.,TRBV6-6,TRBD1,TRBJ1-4,TGTGCCAGCAGGCGACAGGGGATTAGGCTGGCAACTAATGAAAAACTGTTTTTT,CASRRQGIRLATNEKLFF
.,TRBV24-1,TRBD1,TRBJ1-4,TGTGCCACCAGTGATGACAGGGGGAAAGCAACTAATGAAAAACTGTTTTTT,CATSDDRGKATNEKLFF
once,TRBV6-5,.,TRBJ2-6,TGTGCCAGCAGCCGACTTCAAGCGGTCGTCCTGACTTTC,CASSRLQAVVLTF
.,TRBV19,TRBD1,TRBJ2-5,TGTGCCAGTAGTCGAATCGACAGGGTCGAGACCCAGTACTTC,CASSRIDRVETQYF
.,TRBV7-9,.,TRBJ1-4,TGTGCCAGCAGCTTAGGGAGGGGACTACCTAATGAAAAACTGTTTTTT,CASSLGRGLPNEKLFF
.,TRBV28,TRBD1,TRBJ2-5,TGTGCCAGCAGTTTATCAGACAGGGAGCAAGAGACCCAGTACTTC,CASSLSDREQETQYF
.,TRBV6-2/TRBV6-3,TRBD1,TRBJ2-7,TGTGCCAGCAGTCCAGACAGGGTCGGCTACGAGCAGTACTTC,CASSPDRVGYEQYF
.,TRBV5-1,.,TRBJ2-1,TGCGCCAGCAGCTTGGGAGGCGGTGAGCAGTTCTTC,CASSLGGGEQFF
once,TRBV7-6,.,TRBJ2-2,TGTGCCAGCAGCTTATTCGCTGGTGGGGGGTTGTCCGGGGAGCTGTTTTTT,CASSLFAGGGLSGELFF
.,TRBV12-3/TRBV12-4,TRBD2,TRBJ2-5,TGTGCCAGCAGTTTAGGGGGAGGGGAGACCCAGTACTTC,CASSLGGGETQYF
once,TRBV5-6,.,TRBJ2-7,TGTGCCAGCAGCTTGATGGCCAGGGGTCGGTGGAACGAGCAGTACTTC,CASSLMARGRWNEQYF
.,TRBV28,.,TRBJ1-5,TGTGCCAGCCAGCGATTCACAGGGTTCGATCAGCCCCAGCATTTT,CASQRFTGFDQPQHF
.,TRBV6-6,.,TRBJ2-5,TGTGCCAGCAGTTCCACTCGAGAAGCCAAAGAGACCCAGTACTTC,CASSSTREAKETQYF
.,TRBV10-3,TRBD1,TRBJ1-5,TGTGCCACACGGGACAGAGACAATCAGCCCCAGCATTTT,CATRDRDNQPQHF
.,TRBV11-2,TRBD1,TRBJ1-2,TGTGCCAGCAGCACAGGGGGCCAGGGCTACACCTTC,CASSTGGQGYTF
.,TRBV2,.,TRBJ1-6,TGTGCCAGCAGTGAAGCGGCTAGCCCCAGCTCACCCCTCCACTTT,CASSEAASPSSPLHF
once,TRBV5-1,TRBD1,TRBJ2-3,TGCGCCAGCAGCGAACAGGGGATTTACACAGATACGCAGTATTTT,CASSEQGIYTDTQYF
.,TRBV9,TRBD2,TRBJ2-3,TGTGCCAGCAGCGCTAGGACTAGCGGGAGCCCTATGCCACATGGTACGCAGTATTTT,CASSARTSGSPMPHGTQYF
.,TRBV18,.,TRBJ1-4,TGTGCCAGCTCAGCCACTCGGGTTGGAGAAAAACTGTTTTTT,CASSATRVGEKLFF
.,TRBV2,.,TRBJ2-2,TGTGCCAGCAGTGCCGCCGGGGAGCTGTTTTTT,CASSAAGELFF
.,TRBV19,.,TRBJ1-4,TGTGCCACCTCATGGACAGCAACTAATGAAAAACTGTTTTTT,CATSWTATNEKLFF